This T cell receptor (beta chain) was sequenced for a study of shared clonotypes between healthy human individuals. Whole-study findings and limits: Roughly 5.3% of naive CD4 clonotypes were common to several donors.

Only CD45RO-negative cells positively selected for CCR7 counted as naive CD8 cells, so terminally differentiated effector memory CD45RA+ cells were excluded. Donors comprised healthy HIV-negative adults lacking recent acute infections or vaccinations. J gave up 0 bases and V 5 bases, and 7 bases lay outside the gene matches. CDR1 is WSHSY and CDR2 is SAAADI in the germline V gene. The CDR3 runs to 17 residues. A word on this clone: Its specificity is unknown.

Assay used: immunoSEQ multiplex PCR; TCRdb lists only in-frame clones, some missing. The data contain about 2.1 million clones, 93% of them singletons. The source material was naive CD8+ T cells from PBMCs. The chain uses TRBV10-2 and TRBJ2-6; 7 bases match TRBD1. The source of this sequence is a man younger than 30 in good health. Some clones in this sample may be carry-over from other donors' samples. The CDR3, as DNA: TGCGCCAGCAGTCCGGGACAGCAAAACTCTGGGGCCAACGTCCTGACTTTC. Protein product: CASSPGQQNSGANVLTF.